This T cell receptor (beta chain) derives from a study of identical twins listed by TCRdb under 2016. For the study in its entirety: TCR alpha and beta repertoires from monozygotic twins, unrelated adults of various ages and cord blood were deep-sequenced to test whether fetal clonotypes persist. To rule out contamination, the twin experiments were replicated at different times with different library preparation protocols.

Paper-wide results and their limitations: Out-of-frame TCR alpha sharing in monozygotic twins was systematically underestimated by recombination models, whereas sharing between unrelated individuals was in agreement with the recombination models. Because the same donors could not be followed over many years, the conclusions relied on cross-sectional statistical analysis. Zero-insertion analyses could be partly confounded by invariant T cells such as MAIT and iNKT, although diverse VJ usage argued against such confounding for most clonotypes. Compared with coincidental sharing between unrelated individuals, out-of-frame TCR alpha sequences shared between twins showed an excess of sequences with low generation probability. A weaker excess of twin sharing was found in beta out-of-frame sequences because the signal-to-noise ratio was lowered by fewer shared sequences. Abundant cord blood beta clonotypes carried fewer insertions; young adult naive repertoires showed a weaker similar trend, while memory repertoires showed none.

Library preparation employed 5' RACE. Sequencing instrument: Illumina HiSeq 2000. A universal primer binding site was introduced by template switching, and a unique molecular identifier was present in the final cDNA, enabling accurate counting of TCR cDNA molecules. Specific primers in the conserved constant-segment region were used to synthesize first-strand cDNA for TCR alpha and beta chains. To control for contamination, every cDNA library was double barcoded, receiving both a SMART-Mk sample barcode and Illumina barcodes. TruSeq adapter sequences, together with Illumina sample barcodes, were added in two successive PCR steps. The TCR alpha and beta cDNA libraries were sequenced on the Illumina HiSeq platform using custom primers. From the authors' description of their analysis: MiGEC processed the raw reads to extract unique molecular identifiers, while MiXCR was used to determine the CDR3 positions. For each individual, recombination models were inferred using an EM algorithm with the repgenHMM and IGoR tools. The analysis of shared clonotypes was done with the tcR package in R, with sharing normalized by the product of cloneset sizes. To study raw recombination free of thymic and clonal selection effects, out-of-frame nonproductive sequences were analyzed. TCRdb reanalyzed the raw reads on its own, using fastp at Q25 for trimming and MiXCR for clone calling, and kept in-frame beta chains. Rows are combined by CDR3 protein, so each entry shows the most common genes and DNA. The V and J calls come from TCRdb's annotation, not from the publication. The sample includes some 1,700,000 distinct CDR3 sequences, with roughly 35% observed a single time. The ten largest clones capture less than 0.35% of the sample.

Notes on this clonotype: The target of this receptor is not known. Within one base of it there is no much larger clone, and no base qualities were kept.

Only healthy Caucasian donors were included. The clonotype comes from a newborn girl in good health. The material sequenced was cord blood.

The base sequence is TGTGCCAGCCGAGGGGACAGGGCCTTCTACGAGCAGTACTTC. The translation is CASRGDRAFYEQYF. The chain was built from TRBV18 and TRBJ2-4; the junction holds 9 bases that match TRBD1. The J call is uncertain, as TRBJ2-7 better fits the DNA end. The CDR1 and CDR2 encoded by the germline V gene are KGHSH and LQKENI. CDR3 length: 14 amino acids, cysteine to phenylalanine. This entry keeps only the CDR3 DNA: 42 bases, framed from base 1.